Below, 20 T cell receptor beta chains from the same sample are listed, as sequenced in a study of high-grade serous ovarian cancer treatment subgroups. The tumor samples were collected prior to definitive surgery or chemotherapy. Using immunoSEQ multiplex PCR, the repertoire was profiled, and TCRdb retains in-frame clones only, with some absent. Among around 8,500 clones listed, roughly three quarters were seen once. Sequences were obtained from tumor tissue. These receptors were taken from a human donor with high-grade serous ovarian cancer.

The chain combines TRBV5-3 with TRBJ1-2; the D gene is possibly TRBD1 (5 bases). TRBV5-3 is flagged as an ORF with uncertain function. The V gene lost 3 bases and the J gene lost 2 bases, with 14 bases spanning the gap. The CDR3 runs to 15 residues. In DNA form, the CDR3 reads TGTGCCAGAAGCTCCTTAACCCGGGACAACTATGGCTACACCTTC. Protein: CARSSLTRDNYGYTF.

The genes are TRBV18 and TRBJ1-1; D unresolved. Germline loops: CDR1 KGHSH, CDR2 LQKENI. V lost 6 bases and J 0 bases, leaving 8 bases between the germline ends. The CDR3 runs 13 residues. The CDR3 loop is CASSPELNTEAFF. CDR3 in DNA: TGTGCCAGCTCGCCTGAATTGAACACTGAAGCTTTCTTT.

The chain carries TRBV19 and TRBJ2-3, with TRBD2 matching 8 bases. After removal of 5 bases from V and 2 bases from J, the junction contained 9 bases not matched to a gene. Germline V gives CDR1 LNHDA, CDR2 SQIVND (reference sequence). CDR3 length: 16 residues. The CDR3 loop reads CASSDLSRGVTDTQYF. CDR3 nucleotides: TGTGCCAGTAGTGACCTATCGCGGGGGGTCACAGATACGCAGTATTTT.

This rearrangement joins TRBV7-9 to TRBJ1-4; the D is unclear. Trimming took 5 bases from V and 8 from J, leaving 21 bases between them. Looked up from germline, CDR1 is SEHNR and CDR2 is FQNEAQ (reference sequence). The CDR3 sequence is 16 residues long. CDR3 sequence reads: CASSPLAEPRWEKLFF. CDR3 coding DNA: TGTGCCAGCAGCCCGCTAGCCGAACCCCGGTGGGAAAAACTGTTTTTT. The full variable domain, in which reference TRBV7-9 and TRBJ1-4 provide the parts outside the CDR3, is DTGVSQNPRHKITKRGQNVTFRCDPISEHNRLYWYRQTLGQGPEFLTYFQNEAQLEKSRLLSDRFSAERPKGSFSTLEIQRTEQGDSAMYLCASSPLAEPRWEKLFFGSGTQLSVL.

This clone occurred a few times. This rearrangement joins TRBV30 to TRBJ2-1; TRBD2 matches 8 bases. The CDR3 sequence is 14 residues long. Trimming removed 0 bases from V and 6 bases from J; junction bases left unmatched: 4. The V gene's germline CDR1 is GTSNPN and CDR2 SVGIG (reference sequence). DNA of the CDR3: TGTGCCTGGAGTGTGGCGGGGGGAATCAATGAGCAGTTCTTC. This gives the protein CAWSVAGGINEQFF. Supplemented by reference TRBV30 and TRBJ2-1, the full variable domain reads SQTIHQWPATLVQPVGSPLSLECTVEGTSNPNLYWYRQAAGRGLQLLFYSVGIGQISSEVPQNLSASRPQDRQFILSSKKLLLSDSGFYLCAWSVAGGINEQFFGPGTRLTVL.

The V call is TRBV5-1, the J call TRBJ1-1; 8 bases align to TRBD1. V trimming: 4 bases; J trimming: 7 bases; junction bases outside the gene matches: 6. This CDR3 comprises 13 residues. Germline CDR1 SGHRS, CDR2 YFSETQ. The chain's CDR3 is CASSPQGAVEAFF. The CDR3 DNA reads TGCGCCAGCAGCCCCCAGGGGGCGGTTGAAGCTTTCTTT.

This clone was counted only a few times. The chain has TRBV14 and TRBJ1-2; D is unresolved. CDR1 SGHDN and CDR2 FVKESK come from the germline V gene. The CDR3 has 14 amino acids. Trimming pared 4 bases from V and 3 bases from J, leaving 12 bases between. CDR3: CASSPLLGDYGYTF. As DNA, the CDR3 is TGTGCCAGCAGCCCGTTGTTGGGCGACTATGGCTACACCTTC.

J is TRBJ2-2 and V is TRBV23-1; 10 nucleotides agree with TRBD1. TRBV23-1 is identified as an open reading frame with a role that is uncertain. The junction had 0 bases not matched to a gene; V was cut back by 8 bases and J by 6 bases. The CDR3 runs 12 residues. For the CDR3, the DNA is TGCGCCAGCGGGACAGGGGCCGGGGAGCTGTTTTTT. Its translation: CASGTGAGELFF.

This clone was seen more than once but under ten times. This chain uses TRBV18 with TRBJ1-6; 7 bases align to TRBD1. This CDR3 is 17 amino acids long. After removal of 5 bases from V and 0 bases from J, the junction contained 7 bases not matched to a gene. Germline lookup yields CDR1 KGHSH and CDR2 LQKENI. This chain's CDR3 is CASSADRSSSYNSPLHF. CDR3 nucleotide sequence: TGTGCCAGCTCAGCGGACAGGTCGAGCTCCTATAATTCACCCCTCCACTTT.

The chain links TRBV12-5 to TRBJ2-7; 7 bases are shared with TRBD1. The CDR3 runs to 14 residues. Germline V gene sequence: CDR1 LGHNT, CDR2 FRNRAP. The junction had 6 bases not matched to a gene; V was cut back by 7 bases and J by 0 bases. The CDR3 DNA reads as TGTGCTAGTGCCCGGGACAGCGACTCCTACGAGCAGTACTTC. It translates to CASARDSDSYEQYF. Together with reference TRBV12-5 and TRBJ2-7, the CDR3 gives the full variable domain: DARVTQTPRHKVTEMGQEVTMRCQPILGHNTVFWYRQTMMQGLELLAYFRNRAPLDDSGMPKDRFSAEMPDATLATLKIQPSEPRDSAVYFCASARDSDSYEQYFGPGTRLTVT.

This chain connects TRBV25-1 to TRBJ2-7, with TRBD1 as a possible D gene (6 bases). From germline, CDR1 is MGHDK and CDR2 SYGVNS. There are 14 residues in the CDR3. V was clipped by 3 bases and J by 7 bases, with 16 bases between them. In DNA, the CDR3 is TGTGCCAGCAGTGACCCCAGAGATCAGGGGGAGCAGTACTTC. The encoded protein is CASSDPRDQGEQYF.

This sequence joins TRBV6-1 and TRBJ1-6; D uncertain. CDR3 size: 16 residues. Looked up from germline, CDR1 is MNHNS and CDR2 is SASEGT. The V gene lost 0 bases and the J gene lost 6 bases, with 12 bases spanning the gap. DNA for the CDR3: TGTGCCAGCAGTGAAGCTTGGAGGGTGGTTAATTCACCCCTCCACTTT. Protein: CASSEAWRVVNSPLHF.

The chain employs TRBV7-7 and TRBJ2-1; 12 bases align to TRBD1. Per the germline V gene, CDR1 is SSHAT and CDR2 is FNYEAQ (reference sequence). The CDR3 runs to 17 residues. With V trimmed by 5 bases and J by 0 bases, 5 bases remained unmatched. The CDR3 protein is CASSPGQGAGSYNEQFF. CDR3 DNA sequence: TGTGCCAGCAGCCCGGGACAGGGGGCGGGCTCCTACAATGAGCAGTTCTTC.

This chain joins TRBV5-1 and TRBJ2-1; maybe TRBD2 (5 bases). This CDR3 has 14 residues. Looked up from germline, CDR1 is SGHRS and CDR2 is YFSETQ. Deletions cut 1 base from V and 2 bases from J, with 7 bases between. The DNA for the CDR3 is TGCGCCAGCAGCTTGCAGGAGGCCTACAATGAGCAGTTCTTC. Protein product: CASSLQEAYNEQFF. Full variable domain (remainder filled in from reference TRBV5-1 and TRBJ2-1): KAGVTQTPRYLIKTRGQQVTLSCSPISGHRSVSWYQQTPGQGLQFLFEYFSETQRNKGNFPGRFSGRQFSNSRSEMNVSTLELGDSALYLCASSLQEAYNEQFFGPGTRLTVL.

This chain joins TRBV6-5 and TRBJ1-1; D is perhaps TRBD1 (5 bases). The V and J ends lost 7 bases and 5 bases respectively, with 14 bases between them. This CDR3 is 13 amino acids long. Germline V gene sequence: CDR1 MNHEY, CDR2 SVGAGI. CDR3: CASNRGLGTEAFF. CDR3 nucleotides: TGTGCCAGCAACCGGGGCCTAGGGACTGAAGCTTTCTTT.

The genes are TRBV9 and TRBJ2-1; D remains unclear. Trimming removed 4 bases at V and 9 bases at J, with 14 bases between. The CDR3 totals 13 residues. Germline V CDR1 and CDR2: SGDLS, YYNGEE. The CDR3 DNA reads TGTGCCAGCAGCTCAGCCGGGTCCACTGAGCAGTTCTTC. Its translation: CASSSAGSTEQFF.

This clone was observed a few times. The chain combines TRBV5-1 with TRBJ1-4; 9 bases are a match to TRBD1. This CDR3 spans 14 amino acids. The trim removed 1 base at V and 6 bases at J, leaving 1 base unmatched. Per germline, CDR1 SGHRS and CDR2 YFSETQ. The chain's CDR3 is CASSLWDRDEKLFF. The CDR3 DNA is TGCGCCAGCAGCTTGTGGGACAGGGATGAAAAACTGTTTTTT.

The chain uses TRBV6-1 and TRBJ2-3; no firm D call. Germline V gene lookup returns CDR1 MNHNS and CDR2 SASEGT. This CDR3 has 11 residues. V dropped 7 bases and J dropped 2 bases, with 4 bases sitting between them. CDR3 in amino acids: CASTTTDTQYF. CDR3 bases: TGTGCCAGCACTACCACAGATACGCAGTATTTT.

This rearrangement joins TRBV7-3 to TRBJ2-5, with D unresolved. The CDR3 is made up of 13 amino acids. Trimming took 1 base from V and 2 from J, leaving 5 bases between them. Germline-derived CDR1 and CDR2 are SGHTA and FQGTGA. CDR3 DNA sequence: TGTGCCAGCAGCTTAAACAGTCAAGAGACCCAGTACTTC. This sequence encodes CASSLNSQETQYF.

The rearrangement joins TRBV19 to TRBJ1-5; D may be TRBD1 (5 bases). The CDR3 has 15 amino acids. Trimming cost V 4 bases and J 7 bases, with 17 bases left between them. CDR1 is LNHDA, CDR2 SQIVND, per germline (reference sequence). The CDR3 bases are TGTGCCAGTAGTAAGGCCGGGGGTCAGTGGCAGCCCCAGCATTTT. Its translation: CASSKAGGQWQPQHF.